Below are 2 T cell receptor beta chains sequenced from a single sample in a study of T cell responses to AZD1222 COVID-19 vaccine. The repertoire was sequenced with immunoSEQ multiplex PCR; TCRdb's copy has only in-frame clones and lacks some. The sample shows 100,000 or so clones, about 90% of them seen only once. The material sequenced was peripheral blood, taken on day 0 of AZD1222 vaccination. These receptors were taken from an adult in good health.

The V call is TRBV5-4, the J call TRBJ2-1, with D tentatively TRBD2 (6 bases). Germline-derived CDR1 and CDR2 are SGHNT and YYREEE (reference sequence). V lost 2 bases, J lost 7 bases, and 16 bases lay in between. This CDR3 contains 15 residues. CDR3 loop: CASSLIAAGSNEQFF. As DNA, the CDR3 is TGTGCCAGCAGCTTAATAGCGGCCGGCAGTAATGAGCAGTTCTTC.

The chain joins TRBV7-9 to TRBJ2-3, with 11 positions matching TRBD1. Germline-derived CDR1 and CDR2 are SEHNR and FQNEAQ (reference sequence). With V trimmed by 2 bases and J by 6 bases, 7 bases remained unmatched. The CDR3 runs to 16 residues. The CDR3 DNA reads TGTGCCAGCAGCTTATTTGGACAGGGGGCGGGTGATACGCAGTATTTT. Amino acids: CASSLFGQGAGDTQYF. The variable domain in full, with the rest retrieved from reference TRBV7-9 and TRBJ2-3, is DTGVSQNPRHKITKRGQNVTFRCDPISEHNRLYWYRQTLGQGPEFLTYFQNEAQLEKSRLLSDRFSAERPKGSFSTLEIQRTEQGDSAMYLCASSLFGQGAGDTQYFGPGTRLTVL.